This T cell receptor (beta chain) originates from a study of early T cells in non-severe SARS-CoV-2 infection. Individual cDNA molecules received unique molecular identifiers during library preparation. TCRdb itself ran the 5' RACE reads through MiXCR, one entry per CDR3 protein. This table holds about 33,000 distinct CDR3 sequences, about 5% found once. Germline V gene sequence: CDR1 SGHTA, CDR2 FQGNSA. V lost 5 bases, J lost 4 bases, and 8 bases stayed unmatched. The CDR3 has 16 amino acids. Many counts were recorded for this clonotype. The sequencing sample was made of whole blood. The gene calls are TRBV7-2 and TRBJ2-5; 12 nucleotides line up with TRBD2. The source of this sequence is an adult who was a healthcare worker with PCR-confirmed SARS-CoV-2 infection or an uninfected control (not recorded which). DNA for the CDR3: TGTGCCAGCAGCACGCTGACTAGCGGGGGACGAGAGACCCAGTACTTC. As protein: CASSTLTSGGRETQYF.